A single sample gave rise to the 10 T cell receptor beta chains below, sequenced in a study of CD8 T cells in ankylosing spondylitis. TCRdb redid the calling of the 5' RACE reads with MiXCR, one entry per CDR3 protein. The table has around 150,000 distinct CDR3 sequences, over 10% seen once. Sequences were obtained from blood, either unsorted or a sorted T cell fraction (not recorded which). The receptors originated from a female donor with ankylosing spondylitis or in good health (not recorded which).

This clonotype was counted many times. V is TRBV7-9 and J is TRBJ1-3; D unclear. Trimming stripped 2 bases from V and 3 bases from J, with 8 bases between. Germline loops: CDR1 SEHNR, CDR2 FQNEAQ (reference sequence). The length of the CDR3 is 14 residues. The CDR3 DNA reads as TGTGCCAGCAGCTTATACATTCTTGGAAACACCATATATTTT. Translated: CASSLYILGNTIYF.

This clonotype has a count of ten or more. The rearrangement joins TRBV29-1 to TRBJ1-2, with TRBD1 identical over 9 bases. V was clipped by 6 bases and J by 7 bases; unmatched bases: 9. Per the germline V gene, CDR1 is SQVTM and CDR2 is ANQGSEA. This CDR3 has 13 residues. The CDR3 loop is CSVGQGRWAGYTF. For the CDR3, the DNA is TGCAGCGTCGGACAGGGGCGATGGGCTGGCTACACCTTC.

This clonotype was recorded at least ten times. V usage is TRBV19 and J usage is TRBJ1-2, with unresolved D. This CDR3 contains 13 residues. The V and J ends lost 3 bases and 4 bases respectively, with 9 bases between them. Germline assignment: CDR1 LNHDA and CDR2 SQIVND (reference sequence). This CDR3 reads CASSMEDRYGYTF. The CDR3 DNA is TGTGCCAGTAGTATGGAGGACCGCTATGGCTACACCTTC. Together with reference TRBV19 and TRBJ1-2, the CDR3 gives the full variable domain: DGGITQSPKYLFRKEGQNVTLSCEQNLNHDAMYWYRQDPGQGLRLIYYSQIVNDFQKGDIAEGYSVSREKKESFPLTVTSAQKNPTAFYLCASSMEDRYGYTFGSGTRLTVV.

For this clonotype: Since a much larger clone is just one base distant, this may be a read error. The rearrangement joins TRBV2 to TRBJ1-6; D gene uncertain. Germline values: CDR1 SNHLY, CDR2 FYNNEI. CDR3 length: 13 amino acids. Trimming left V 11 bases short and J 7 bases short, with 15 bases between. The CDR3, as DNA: TGTGCCGGCAAGGGCGGAATGAATTCACCCCTCCACTTT. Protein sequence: CAGKGGMNSPLHF. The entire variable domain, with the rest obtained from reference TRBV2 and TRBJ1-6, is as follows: EPEVTQTPSHQVTQMGQEVILRCVPISNHLYFYWYRQILGQKVEFLVSFYNNEISEKSEIFDDQFSVERPDGSNFTLKIRSTKLEDSAMYFCAGKGGMNSPLHFGNGTRLTVT.

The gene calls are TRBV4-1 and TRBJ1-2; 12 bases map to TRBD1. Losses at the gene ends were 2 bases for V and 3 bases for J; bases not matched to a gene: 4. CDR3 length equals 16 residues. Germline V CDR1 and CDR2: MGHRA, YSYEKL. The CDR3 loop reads CASSQFGTGGDYGYTF. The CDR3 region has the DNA TGCGCCAGCAGCCAATTTGGGACAGGGGGCGACTATGGCTACACCTTC.

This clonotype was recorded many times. As DNA, the CDR3 is TGTGCCAGCAGACTGGGTGTCCAAGAGACCCAGTACTTC. Translation: CASRLGVQETQYF. The chain couples TRBV13 to TRBJ2-5; D is uncertain. The CDR3 is 13 amino acids. From germline, CDR1 is PRHDT and CDR2 FYEKMQ (reference sequence). The V end lost 6 bases, the J end lost 1 base, and 9 bases lay between the germline ends.

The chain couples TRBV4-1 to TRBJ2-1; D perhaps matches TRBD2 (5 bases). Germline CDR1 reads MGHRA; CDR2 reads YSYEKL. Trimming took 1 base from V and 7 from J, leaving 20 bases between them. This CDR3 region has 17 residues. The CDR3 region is CASSQVRPSPSGNEQFF. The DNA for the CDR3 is TGCGCCAGCAGCCAAGTGAGACCCTCACCGTCGGGGAATGAGCAGTTCTTC.

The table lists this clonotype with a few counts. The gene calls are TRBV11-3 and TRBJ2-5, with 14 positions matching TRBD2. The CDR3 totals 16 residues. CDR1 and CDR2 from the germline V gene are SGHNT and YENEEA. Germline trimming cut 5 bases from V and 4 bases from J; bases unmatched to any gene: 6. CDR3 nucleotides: TGTGCCAGCAGCCTCGGGACTAGCGGGAGTGGAGAGACCCAGTACTTC. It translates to CASSLGTSGSGETQYF.

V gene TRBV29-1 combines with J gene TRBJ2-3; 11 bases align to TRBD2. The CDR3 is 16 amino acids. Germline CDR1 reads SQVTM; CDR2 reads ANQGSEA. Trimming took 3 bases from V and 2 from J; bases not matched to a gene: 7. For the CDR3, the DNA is TGCAGCGTTGAGAATCTAGCGGGAGGTACCACAGATACGCAGTATTTT. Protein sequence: CSVENLAGGTTDTQYF.

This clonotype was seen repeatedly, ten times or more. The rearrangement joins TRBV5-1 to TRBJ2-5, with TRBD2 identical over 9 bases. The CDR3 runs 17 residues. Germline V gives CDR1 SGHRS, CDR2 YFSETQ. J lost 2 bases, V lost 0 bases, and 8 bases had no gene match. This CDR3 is CASSLELAGSLQETQYF. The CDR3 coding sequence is TGCGCCAGCAGCTTGGAACTAGCGGGCTCACTACAAGAGACCCAGTACTTC.